The 20 T cell receptor beta chains in this list originate from one sample, sequenced in a study of vaccination effects on CD4 cells after COVID-19. The antigens for these receptors are not known. Only in-frame clones appear in the TCRdb table, and some are missing; sequencing was by immunoSEQ multiplex PCR. This table holds about 73,000 clones, nearly 75% found once. Having been cultured for roughly 9 days, the cells underwent CD4+ T cell isolation. Participants were vaccinated with two doses of either the BNT162b2 or mRNA-1273 vaccine. The starting material was CD4+ T cells from PBMCs cultured without peptide, obtained after COVID-19 vaccination. These receptors all stem from a human donor who received a COVID-19 vaccine.

The chain has TRBV24-1 and TRBJ2-3; D might be TRBD1 (5 bases). This CDR3 region has 15 residues. Germline V gene data show CDR1 as KGHDR and CDR2 as SFDVKD. The V gene lost 2 bases and the J gene lost 1 base, with 9 bases spanning the gap. The CDR3 loop is CATSDSGSGTDTQYF. The CDR3 DNA follows: TGTGCCACCAGTGATTCAGGGTCGGGCACAGATACGCAGTATTTT.

This clone has only one observation. The chain recombines TRBV2 with TRBJ2-7; 7 bases are a match to TRBD1. The CDR3 is 13 amino acids. Losses at the gene ends were 7 bases for V and 2 bases for J; bases not matched to a gene: 5. The germline V gene encodes CDR1 SNHLY and CDR2 FYNNEI. CDR3 in amino acids: CASNSGQAYEQYV. The CDR3 DNA reads TGTGCCAGCAACTCCGGACAGGCCTACGAGCAGTACGTC.

V usage is TRBV7-2 and J usage is TRBJ2-5; D may be TRBD1 or TRBD2 (5 bases each). Per the germline V gene, CDR1 is SGHTA and CDR2 is FQGNSA. The CDR3 is 15 amino acids. Trimming shortened V by 3 bases and J by 5 bases, and 16 bases separated the two germline ends. CDR3 amino acids: CASSLSGLAIETQYF. DNA of the CDR3: TGTGCCAGCAGCTTGTCAGGGTTAGCGATTGAGACCCAGTACTTC. The full variable domain, its missing parts supplied by reference TRBV7-2 and TRBJ2-5, is GAGVSQSPSNKVTEKGKDVELRCDPISGHTALYWYRQSLGQGLEFLIYFQGNSAPDKSGLPSDRFSAERTGGSVSTLTIQRTQQEDSAVYLCASSLSGLAIETQYFGPGTRLLVL.

This clone was detected once. The V call is TRBV20-1, the J call TRBJ2-4; the D gene is possibly TRBD1 (5 bases). From germline, CDR1 is DFQATT and CDR2 SNEGSKA (reference sequence). V was trimmed by 3 bases and J by 0 bases, leaving 12 bases between them. This CDR3 is 15 amino acids long. The CDR3 nucleotides read TGCAGTGCTAGTGAGGCAGGGTTAGCCAAAAACATTCAGTACTTC. Amino acids: CSASEAGLAKNIQYF.

This chain uses TRBV29-1 with TRBJ2-1; D gene uncertain. This CDR3 has 17 residues. V was cut by 0 bases and J by 0 bases, with 15 bases left in between. Germline CDR1 and CDR2: SQVTM and ANQGSEA. For the CDR3, the DNA is TGCAGCGTTGAAGATCTTGCAGGAACCCGCTCCTACAATGAGCAGTTCTTC. It codes for CSVEDLAGTRSYNEQFF.

This clone was seen a few times. The CDR3 bases are TGCGCCAGCAGCCAAGATCCGGGACAGGGGTACGCGGGCTACACCTTC. This sequence encodes CASSQDPGQGYAGYTF. J is TRBJ1-2 and V is TRBV4-1; 10 nucleotides line up with TRBD1. The length of the CDR3 is 16 residues. Trimming at V came to 0 bases and at J to 8 bases, leaving 9 bases not matched to a gene. The germline V gene encodes CDR1 MGHRA and CDR2 YSYEKL.

This clone was seen a handful of times. The CDR3 here is CASTLQLYGYTF. CDR3 coding DNA: TGTGCCAGCACCCTGCAACTCTATGGCTACACCTTC. This sequence joins TRBV2 and TRBJ1-2, with D unclear. V lost 7 bases and J lost 4, with 10 bases in between. The CDR3 has 12 residues. Looked up from germline, CDR1 is SNHLY and CDR2 is FYNNEI.

This chain uses TRBV6-6 with TRBJ1-2, with D perhaps matching TRBD1 (5 bases). Germline lookup yields CDR1 MNHNY and CDR2 SVGAGI (reference sequence). The CDR3 consists of 15 residues. The V gene lost 0 bases and the J gene lost 3 bases, with 11 bases spanning the gap. CDR3 nucleotides: TGTGCCAGCAGTTACTCCCAGGGAGCCTACTATGGCTACACCTTC. Translation: CASSYSQGAYYGYTF.

This chain joins TRBV14 and TRBJ2-1, with 8 bases lining up with TRBD2. The germline V gene encodes CDR1 SGHDN and CDR2 FVKESK. J lost 0 bases, V lost 4 bases, and 11 bases had no gene match. The CDR3 contains 18 residues. Here the CDR3 reads CASSPSYRGGLSYNEQFF. The CDR3 nucleotides are TGTGCCAGCAGCCCTTCTTACCGGGGGGGCCTCTCCTACAATGAGCAGTTCTTC.

This clone was recorded once. This chain joins TRBV18 and TRBJ2-7, with D perhaps TRBD1 (5 bases). Trimming left V 4 bases short and J 1 base short, with 14 bases between. CDR1 and CDR2 (germline): KGHSH, LQKENI. CDR3 length: 15 residues. The CDR3 loop reads CASSLKAGMSYEQYV. CDR3 sequence (DNA): TGTGCCAGCTCACTAAAGGCAGGGATGTCCTACGAGCAGTACGTC.

V is TRBV6-2 or TRBV6-3 and J is TRBJ2-5, with D unclear. There are 14 residues in the CDR3. V was trimmed by 2 bases and J by 2 bases, leaving 9 bases between them. Germline CDR1 MNHEY, CDR2 SVGEGT. DNA of the CDR3: TGTGCCAGCAGTTACGGTCACCCTCAAGAGACCCAGTACTTC. Amino acid sequence: CASSYGHPQETQYF.

The chain joins TRBV6-5 to TRBJ1-2; the D gene is possibly TRBD1 (6 bases). The germline V gene encodes CDR1 MNHEY and CDR2 SVGAGI. The CDR3 is 12 amino acids. V was clipped by 8 bases and J by 6 bases, with 13 bases between them. The CDR3 reads CASGQGLNGYTF. In DNA, the CDR3 is TGTGCCAGCGGGCAGGGGCTGAATGGCTACACCTTC.

The chain couples TRBV4-2 to TRBJ1-5, with D hard to call. The V end lost 0 bases, the J end lost 2 bases, and 8 bases lay between the germline ends. CDR1 LGHNA and CDR2 YNFKEQ come from the germline V gene. CDR3 length equals 15 residues. The CDR3 DNA follows: TGTGCCAGCAGCCAAGACCTCGTGCGCAATCAGCCCCAGCATTTT. It codes for CASSQDLVRNQPQHF.

This chain uses TRBV11-1 with TRBJ2-5, with 11 positions matching TRBD2. Germline V gene lookup returns CDR1 SGHAT and CDR2 FQDESV (reference sequence). This CDR3 is built from 16 residues. With 5 bases clipped from V and 5 bases from J, the junction kept 10 bases outside the gene matches. The CDR3 coding sequence is TGTGCCAGCAGCCCAAGACTAGCGGGGCAGGGGGAGACCCAGTACTTC. This codes for CASSPRLAGQGETQYF. The whole variable domain, filled in from reference TRBV11-1 and TRBJ2-5, reads EAEVAQSPRYKITEKSQAVAFWCDPISGHATLYWYRQILGQGPELLVQFQDESVVDDSQLPKDRFSAERLKGVDSTLKIQPAELGDSAMYLCASSPRLAGQGETQYFGPGTRLLVL.

This clone was detected a few times. V usage is TRBV9 and J usage is TRBJ2-2; 13 bases line up with TRBD2. CDR1 SGDLS and CDR2 YYNGEE come from the germline V gene. The CDR3 is 17 residues long. Trimming removed 4 bases from V and 6 bases from J; junction bases left unmatched: 9. CDR3 amino acids: CASSLLGTSGVPGELFF. CDR3 DNA sequence: TGTGCCAGCAGCCTCCTTGGGACTAGCGGGGTACCCGGGGAGCTGTTTTTT.

V is TRBV19 and J is TRBJ2-3, with 9 bases fitting TRBD2. In germline, CDR1 is LNHDA, CDR2 SQIVND (reference sequence). This CDR3 spans 15 amino acids. J gave up 2 bases and V 4 bases, and 4 bases lay outside the gene matches. The chain's CDR3 is CASSSGGASTDTQYF. In nucleotides, the CDR3 is TGTGCCAGTAGTAGCGGGGGGGCATCCACAGATACGCAGTATTTT. Complete variable domain (other parts from reference TRBV19 and TRBJ2-3): DGGITQSPKYLFRKEGQNVTLSCEQNLNHDAMYWYRQDPGQGLRLIYYSQIVNDFQKGDIAEGYSVSREKKESFPLTVTSAQKNPTAFYLCASSSGGASTDTQYFGPGTRLTVL.

This clone was detected a few times. The V and J genes are TRBV19 and TRBJ1-2, with D perhaps TRBD1 (5 bases). The V gene lost 4 bases and the J gene lost 0 bases, with 6 bases spanning the gap. The CDR3 has 13 amino acids. CDR1 LNHDA and CDR2 SQIVND come from the germline V gene (reference sequence). CDR3 loop: CASSTDTNYGYTF. The CDR3 DNA sequence: TGTGCCAGTAGTACGGACACTAACTATGGCTACACCTTC.

The table lists this clone with a few counts. The rearrangement uses TRBV19 and TRBJ1-1, with a tentative D call TRBD1 (6 bases). This CDR3 comprises 16 residues. V lost 3 bases and J 4 bases, leaving 18 bases between the germline ends. Germline V lookup: CDR1 LNHDA, CDR2 SQIVND (reference sequence). The CDR3 DNA follows: TGTGCCAGTAGTATTAGAGTGGGCAGGGGAGGCACTGAAGCTTTCTTT. Residues: CASSIRVGRGGTEAFF.

The chain couples TRBV21-1 to TRBJ2-7. TRBV21-1 has pseudogene status. The CDR3 runs to 14 residues. CDR3: CASSTTSSSYEQYV. As DNA, the CDR3 is TGTGCCAGCAGCACTACAAGCAGCTCCTACGAGCAGTACGTC.

The chain uses TRBV30 and TRBJ1-5; D unresolved. CDR1 GTSNPN and CDR2 SVGIG come from the germline V gene (reference sequence). The germline V and J ends were trimmed by 4 bases and 0 bases, with 19 bases remaining between them. CDR3 length equals 17 residues. The CDR3 loop is CAWTAGQDIYSNQPQHF. CDR3 in DNA: TGTGCCTGGACCGCGGGTCAAGACATATATAGCAATCAGCCCCAGCATTTT.